This TCR beta chain originates from a study of identifying expanded T cells in peripheral blood. Regarding the study as a whole: Over two and four weeks, about 15 and 19 clones changed, versus approximately 1.2 between replicates. Approximately 2-week clone count variance significantly increased as total template count grew.

Clones were read by immunoSEQ multiplex PCR, and TCRdb kept only the in-frame ones, dropping some. The repertoire consists of more than 45,000 clones, with about 83% occurring once and the leading ten covering 17%. This CDR3 is 14 amino acids long. Germline-derived CDR1 and CDR2 are SGHNT and YYREEE (reference sequence). Trimming removed 4 bases from V and 7 bases from J; junction bases left unmatched: 7. Of note for this clone: The antigen is unknown.

The V gene is TRBV5-4, the J gene TRBJ1-4; 7 bases align to TRBD1. The sample comprised blood. The origin of this receptor is a person aged 18 to 70 in good health. The CDR3 DNA is TGTGCCAGCAGCGTGACAGGGAGGTCTGAAAAACTGTTTTTT. Amino acid sequence: CASSVTGRSEKLFF.